This entry is about one T cell receptor (beta chain). Its antigen is unknown. From germline, CDR1 is SGDLS and CDR2 YYNGEE. Trimming cost V 4 bases and J 4 bases, with 11 bases left between them. The CDR3 contains 13 residues. Produced via immunoSEQ multiplex PCR; TCRdb's table is partial and in-frame only. The sample carries around 65,000 clones, 80% to 95% recorded once. Autoimmune disease history or systemic immunosuppression led to patients being barred. The sample comes from a study of OX40 agonist ivuxolimab in advanced cancers. Study results and limitations: Compared with others, partial responders at 0.1-3.0 mg/kg displayed clonal expansion among the lowest.

The receptor was isolated from an adult with an advanced solid tumor such as melanoma, head and neck, liver or kidney cancer. The sample here was CD4+ or CD8+ T cells sorted from blood, taken in a trial of the OX40 agonist ivuxolimab. The rearrangement links TRBV9 to TRBJ1-2; D is uncertain. Written as DNA, the CDR3 is TGTGCCAGCAGCCCCGTCAGCCTCTATGGCTACACCTTC. Translation gives CASSPVSLYGYTF.